This TCR beta chain was recorded in a study of beta chain features in type 1 diabetes. Background on the study: When patients were set against healthy donors, age, gender and cell yields were similar. Study-level results: A closer apparent resemblance between naive, central memory and Treg TCRB repertoires was seen in patients than in healthy donors. For Type 1 diabetes patients, all four CD4+ subsets carried TCRB CDR3s that were moderately but significantly shorter. Small HLA sub-analyses could not settle whether HLA shapes TCRB rearrangement.

Expressed TCRB transcripts were sequenced after all isolated RNA was converted to cDNA. Clones were read by immunoSEQ multiplex PCR, and TCRdb kept only the in-frame ones, dropping some. This table has roughly 290,000 clones, roughly 8% appearing once. Many counts were recorded for this clone. The antigen is unknown. Germline values: CDR1 SNHLY, CDR2 FYNNEI. The V end lost 4 bases, the J end lost 1 base, and 1 base lay between the germline ends. CDR3 length: 11 amino acids. Sequencing was performed on central memory CD4+ T cells from blood. V usage is TRBV2 and J usage is TRBJ2-5, with unresolved D. The sequence was obtained from a woman under 30 in good health. For the CDR3, the DNA is TGTGCCAGCAGTGGCCAAGAGACCCAGTACTTC. Protein sequence: CASSGQETQYF.